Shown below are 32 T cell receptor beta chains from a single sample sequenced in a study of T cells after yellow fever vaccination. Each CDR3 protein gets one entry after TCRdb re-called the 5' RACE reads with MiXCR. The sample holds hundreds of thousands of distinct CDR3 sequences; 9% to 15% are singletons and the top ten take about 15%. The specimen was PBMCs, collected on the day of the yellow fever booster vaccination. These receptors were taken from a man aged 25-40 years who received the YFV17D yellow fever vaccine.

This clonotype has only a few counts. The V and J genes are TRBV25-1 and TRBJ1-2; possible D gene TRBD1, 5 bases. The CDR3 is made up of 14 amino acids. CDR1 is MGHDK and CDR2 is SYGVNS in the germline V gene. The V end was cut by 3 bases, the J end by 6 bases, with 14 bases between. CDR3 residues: CASSETGTANGYTF. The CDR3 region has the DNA TGTGCCAGCAGTGAGACCGGGACTGCCAATGGCTACACCTTC.

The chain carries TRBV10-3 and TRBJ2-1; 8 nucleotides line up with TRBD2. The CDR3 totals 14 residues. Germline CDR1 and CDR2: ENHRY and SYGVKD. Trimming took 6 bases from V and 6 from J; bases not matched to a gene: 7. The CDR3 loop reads CAIREAGEVNEQFF. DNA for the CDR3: TGTGCCATCAGGGAAGCGGGAGAGGTCAATGAGCAGTTCTTC.

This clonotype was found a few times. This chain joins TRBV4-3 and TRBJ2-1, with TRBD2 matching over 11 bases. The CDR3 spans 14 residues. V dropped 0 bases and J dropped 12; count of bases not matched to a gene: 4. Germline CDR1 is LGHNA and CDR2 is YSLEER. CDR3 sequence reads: CASSQELAGALQFF. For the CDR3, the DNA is TGCGCCAGCAGCCAAGAACTAGCGGGAGCGTTGCAGTTCTTC.

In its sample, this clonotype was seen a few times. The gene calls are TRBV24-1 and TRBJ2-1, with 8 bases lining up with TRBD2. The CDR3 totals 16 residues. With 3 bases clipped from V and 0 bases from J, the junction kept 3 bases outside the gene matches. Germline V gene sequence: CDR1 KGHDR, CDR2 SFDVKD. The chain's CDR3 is CATSDTLAVSYNEQFF. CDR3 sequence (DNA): TGTGCCACCAGTGATACACTAGCGGTCTCCTACAATGAGCAGTTCTTC.

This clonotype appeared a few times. CDR3 nucleotide sequence: TGTGCCAGCAGCGGCAGAGCGAAAACCAGGTCGACCGCGTACGAGCAGTACTTC. This encodes CASSGRAKTRSTAYEQYF. The V gene is TRBV9, the J gene TRBJ2-7, with D unclear. Trimming pared 3 bases from V and 4 bases from J, leaving 26 bases between. Per the germline V gene, CDR1 is SGDLS and CDR2 is YYNGEE. The CDR3 covers 18 residues.

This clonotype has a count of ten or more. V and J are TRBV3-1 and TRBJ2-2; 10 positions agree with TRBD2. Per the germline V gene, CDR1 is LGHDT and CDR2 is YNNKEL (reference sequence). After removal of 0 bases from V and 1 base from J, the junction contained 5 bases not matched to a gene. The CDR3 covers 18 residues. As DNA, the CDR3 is TGTGCCAGCAGCCAAGATCTGACTAGCGGGCGGAACACCGGGGAGCTGTTTTTT. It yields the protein CASSQDLTSGRNTGELFF.

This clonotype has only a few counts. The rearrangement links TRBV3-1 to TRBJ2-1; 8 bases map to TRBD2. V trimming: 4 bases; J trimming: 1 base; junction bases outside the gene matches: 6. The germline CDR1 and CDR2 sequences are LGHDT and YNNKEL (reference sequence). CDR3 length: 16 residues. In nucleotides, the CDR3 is TGTGCCAGCAGCCGACATAGCGGGGTTTCCTACAATGAGCAGTTCTTC. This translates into CASSRHSGVSYNEQFF.

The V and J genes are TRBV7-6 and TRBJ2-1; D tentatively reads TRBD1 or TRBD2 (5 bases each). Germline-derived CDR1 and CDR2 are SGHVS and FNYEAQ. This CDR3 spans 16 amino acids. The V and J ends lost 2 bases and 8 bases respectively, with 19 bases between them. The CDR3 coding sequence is TGTGCCAGCAGCTTATATGGGGCCCGGGGTCCCTATGAGCAGTTCTTC. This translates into CASSLYGARGPYEQFF.

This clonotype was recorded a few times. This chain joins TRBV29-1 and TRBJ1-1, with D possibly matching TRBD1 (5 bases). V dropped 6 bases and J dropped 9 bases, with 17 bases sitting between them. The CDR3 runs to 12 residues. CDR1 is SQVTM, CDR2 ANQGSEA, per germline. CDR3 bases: TGCAGCGTATCGCGACAGAGCGACCAAGCTTTCTTT. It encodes CSVSRQSDQAFF. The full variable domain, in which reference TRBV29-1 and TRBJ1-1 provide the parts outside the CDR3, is SAVISQKPSRDICQRGTSLTIQCQVDSQVTMMFWYRQQPGQSLTLIATANQGSEATYESGFVIDKFPISRPNLTFSTLTVSNMSPEDSSIYLCSVSRQSDQAFFGQGTRLTVV.

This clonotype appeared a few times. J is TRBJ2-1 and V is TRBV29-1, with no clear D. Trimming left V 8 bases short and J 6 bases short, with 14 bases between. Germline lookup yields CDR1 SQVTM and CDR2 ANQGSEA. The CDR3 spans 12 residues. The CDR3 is CSTAVSGNEQFF. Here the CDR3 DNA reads TGCAGCACCGCTGTCAGTGGCAATGAGCAGTTCTTC.

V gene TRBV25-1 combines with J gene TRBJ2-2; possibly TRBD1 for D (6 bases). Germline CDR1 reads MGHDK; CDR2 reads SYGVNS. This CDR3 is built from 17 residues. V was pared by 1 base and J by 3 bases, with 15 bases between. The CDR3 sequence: CASSEFYQDSHTGELFF. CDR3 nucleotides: TGTGCCAGCAGTGAATTCTATCAGGACAGTCACACCGGGGAGCTGTTTTTT. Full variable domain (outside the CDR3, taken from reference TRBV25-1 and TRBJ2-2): EADIYQTPRYLVIGTGKKITLECSQTMGHDKMYWYQQDPGMELHLIHYSYGVNSTEKGDLSSESTVSRIRTEHFPLTLESARPSHTSQYLCASSEFYQDSHTGELFFGEGSRLTVL.

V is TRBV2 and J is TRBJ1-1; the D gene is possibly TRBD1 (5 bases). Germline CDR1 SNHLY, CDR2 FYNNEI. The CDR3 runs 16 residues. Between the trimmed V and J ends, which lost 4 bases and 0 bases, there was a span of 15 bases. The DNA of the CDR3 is TGTGCCAGCAGTGCCCCCGGGGGGGATATGAACACTGAAGCTTTCTTT. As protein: CASSAPGGDMNTEAFF.

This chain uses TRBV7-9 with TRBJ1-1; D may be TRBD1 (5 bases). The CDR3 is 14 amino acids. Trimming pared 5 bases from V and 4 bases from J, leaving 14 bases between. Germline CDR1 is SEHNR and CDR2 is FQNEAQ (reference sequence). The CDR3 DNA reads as TGTGCCAGCAGCCATGCGGGGGGGAGCACTGAAGCTTTCTTT. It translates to CASSHAGGSTEAFF.

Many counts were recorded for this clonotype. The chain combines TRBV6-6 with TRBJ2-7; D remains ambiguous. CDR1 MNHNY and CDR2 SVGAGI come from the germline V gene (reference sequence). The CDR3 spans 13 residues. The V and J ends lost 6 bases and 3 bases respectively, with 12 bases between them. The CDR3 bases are TGTGCCAGCAGCCTGTCCAGGATCTACGAGCAGTACTTC. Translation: CASSLSRIYEQYF.

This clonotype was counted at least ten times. CDR3 DNA: TGCGCCAGCAGCCGGACGTTTAGGGCCTGGGATGAGCAGTTCTTC. Translated, it gives CASSRTFRAWDEQFF. The rearrangement links TRBV5-1 to TRBJ2-1; unclear D gene. CDR3 length equals 15 residues. Germline V lookup: CDR1 SGHRS, CDR2 YFSETQ. Trimming pared 4 bases from V and 8 bases from J, leaving 19 bases between.

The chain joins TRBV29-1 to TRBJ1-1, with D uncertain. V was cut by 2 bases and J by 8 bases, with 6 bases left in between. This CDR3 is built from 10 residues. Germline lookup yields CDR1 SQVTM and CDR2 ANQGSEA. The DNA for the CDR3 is TGCAGCGTTGAAACCCGGGAAGCTTTCTTT. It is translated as CSVETREAFF.

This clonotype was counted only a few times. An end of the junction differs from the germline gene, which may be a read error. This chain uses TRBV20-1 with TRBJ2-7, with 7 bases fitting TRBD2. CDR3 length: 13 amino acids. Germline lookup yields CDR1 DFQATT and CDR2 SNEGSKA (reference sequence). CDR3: CSTSPGGSYEQYF. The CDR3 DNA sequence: TGCAGTACTAGCCCCGGGGGGTCCTACGAGCAGTACTTC.

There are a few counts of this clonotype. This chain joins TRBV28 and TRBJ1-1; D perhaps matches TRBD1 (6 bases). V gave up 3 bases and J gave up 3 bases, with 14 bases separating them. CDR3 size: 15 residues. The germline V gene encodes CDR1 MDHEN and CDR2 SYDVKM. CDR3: CASSFWGAHDTEAFF. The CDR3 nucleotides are TGTGCCAGCAGTTTCTGGGGGGCGCATGACACTGAAGCTTTCTTT.

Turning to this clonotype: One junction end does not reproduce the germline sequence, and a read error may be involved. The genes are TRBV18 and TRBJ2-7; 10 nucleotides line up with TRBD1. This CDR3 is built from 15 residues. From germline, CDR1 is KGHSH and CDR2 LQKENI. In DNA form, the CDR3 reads TGTCCCAGCTCCGGCCGGGGGACAGGGGTCCTAGAGCAGTACTTC. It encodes CPSSGRGTGVLEQYF. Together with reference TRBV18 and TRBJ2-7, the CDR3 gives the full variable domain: NAGVMQNPRHLVRRRGQEARLRCSPMKGHSHVYWYRQLPEEGLKFMVYLQKENIIDESGMPKERFSAEFPKEGPSILRIQQVVRGDSAAYFCPSSGRGTGVLEQYFGPGTRLTVT.

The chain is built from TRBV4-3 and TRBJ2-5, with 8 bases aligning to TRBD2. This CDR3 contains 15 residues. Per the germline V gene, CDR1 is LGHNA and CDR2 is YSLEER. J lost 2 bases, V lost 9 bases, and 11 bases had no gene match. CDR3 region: CASSLAREDQETQYF. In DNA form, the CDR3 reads TGCGCCAGTTCCCTCGCGCGGGAGGATCAAGAGACCCAGTACTTC.

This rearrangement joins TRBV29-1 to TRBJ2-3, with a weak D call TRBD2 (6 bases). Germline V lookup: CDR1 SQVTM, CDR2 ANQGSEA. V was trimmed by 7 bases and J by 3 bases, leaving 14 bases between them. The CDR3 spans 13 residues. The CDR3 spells CSADGGGTDTQYF. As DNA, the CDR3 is TGCAGCGCCGATGGGGGAGGAACAGATACGCAGTATTTT.

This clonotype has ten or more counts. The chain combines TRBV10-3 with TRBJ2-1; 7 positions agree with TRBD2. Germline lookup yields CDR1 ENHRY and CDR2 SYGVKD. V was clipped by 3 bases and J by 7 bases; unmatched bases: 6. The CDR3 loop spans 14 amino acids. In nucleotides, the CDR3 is TGTGCCATCAGTGACGCATCAGCGGGGAATGAGCAGTTCTTC. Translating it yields CAISDASAGNEQFF.

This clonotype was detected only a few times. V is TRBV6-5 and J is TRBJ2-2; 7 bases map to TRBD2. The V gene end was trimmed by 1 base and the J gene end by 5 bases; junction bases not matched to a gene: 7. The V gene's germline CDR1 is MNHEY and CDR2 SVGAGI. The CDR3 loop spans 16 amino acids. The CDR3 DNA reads TGTGCCAGCAGTTACTATGACGTGGGGGGGACCGGGGAGCTGTTTTTT. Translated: CASSYYDVGGTGELFF.

CDR3 nucleotides: TGTGCCAGCAGCCCAAGGGGCTATACAGGGGCGGTCAATCAGCCCCAGCATTTT. Translation gives CASSPRGYTGAVNQPQHF. The rearrangement uses TRBV7-8 and TRBJ1-5; 7 bases map to TRBD1. In germline, CDR1 is SGHVS, CDR2 FQNEAQ. The CDR3 spans 18 residues. J lost 3 bases, V lost 5 bases, and 16 bases had no gene match.

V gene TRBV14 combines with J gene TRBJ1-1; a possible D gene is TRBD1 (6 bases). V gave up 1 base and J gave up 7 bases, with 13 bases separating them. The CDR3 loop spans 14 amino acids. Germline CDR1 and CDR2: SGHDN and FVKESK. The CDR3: CASSQVGDTVEAFF. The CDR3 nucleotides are TGTGCCAGCAGCCAAGTCGGGGACACTGTTGAAGCTTTCTTT. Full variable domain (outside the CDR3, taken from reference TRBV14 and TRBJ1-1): EAGVTQFPSHSVIEKGQTVTLRCDPISGHDNLYWYRRVMGKEIKFLLHFVKESKQDESGMPNNRFLAERTGGTYSTLKVQPAELEDSGVYFCASSQVGDTVEAFFGQGTRLTVV.

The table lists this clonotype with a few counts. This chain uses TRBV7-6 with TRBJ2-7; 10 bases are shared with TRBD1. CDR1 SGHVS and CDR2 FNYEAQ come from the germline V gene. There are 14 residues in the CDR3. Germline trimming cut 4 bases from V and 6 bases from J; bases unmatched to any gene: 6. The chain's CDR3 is CASSSGTGVAEQYF. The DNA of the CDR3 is TGTGCCAGCAGCTCCGGGACAGGGGTCGCCGAGCAGTACTTC.

This CDR3 reads CASSSIAYEQFF. DNA for the CDR3: TGTGCCAGCAGCTCCATAGCTTATGAGCAGTTCTTC. The chain joins TRBV3-1 to TRBJ2-1; D gene uncertain. Between the trimmed V and J ends, which lost 5 bases and 8 bases, there was a span of 10 bases. Germline V CDR1 and CDR2: LGHDT, YNNKEL (reference sequence). The CDR3 has 12 residues.

The CDR3 reads CASSSKVQAFF. CDR3 DNA: TGTGCCAGCAGCTCGAAGGTCCAGGCTTTCTTT. This rearrangement joins TRBV11-2 to TRBJ1-1; D not resolved. The CDR3 length is 11 residues. The V and J ends lost 4 bases and 11 bases respectively, with 11 bases between them. The germline V gene has CDR1 SGHAT and CDR2 FQNNGV.

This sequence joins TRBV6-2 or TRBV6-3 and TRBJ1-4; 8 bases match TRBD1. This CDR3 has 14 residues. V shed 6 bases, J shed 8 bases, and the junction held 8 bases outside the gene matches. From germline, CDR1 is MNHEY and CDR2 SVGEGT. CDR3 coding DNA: TGTGCCAGCAGAGCCGGGACAGGCGGCGAAAAACTGTTTTTT. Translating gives CASRAGTGGEKLFF.

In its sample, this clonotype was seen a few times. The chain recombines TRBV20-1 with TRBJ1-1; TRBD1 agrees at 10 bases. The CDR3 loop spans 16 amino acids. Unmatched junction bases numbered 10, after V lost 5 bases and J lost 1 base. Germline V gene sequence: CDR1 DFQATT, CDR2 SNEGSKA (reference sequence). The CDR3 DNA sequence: TGCAGTGCTTACGCCGGGACAGGGGAGGCGAACACTGAAGCTTTCTTT. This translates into CSAYAGTGEANTEAFF.

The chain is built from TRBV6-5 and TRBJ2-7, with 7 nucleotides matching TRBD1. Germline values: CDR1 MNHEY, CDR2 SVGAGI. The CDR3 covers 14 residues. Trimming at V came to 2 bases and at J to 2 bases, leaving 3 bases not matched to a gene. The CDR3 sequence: CASSYVTGAYEQYF. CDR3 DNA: TGTGCCAGCAGTTACGTTACAGGGGCCTACGAGCAGTACTTC.

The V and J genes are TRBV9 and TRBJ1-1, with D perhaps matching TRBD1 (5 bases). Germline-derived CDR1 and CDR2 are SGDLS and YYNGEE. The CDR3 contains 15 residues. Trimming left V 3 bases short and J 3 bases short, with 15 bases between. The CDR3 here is CASSEGAAGDTEAFF. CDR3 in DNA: TGTGCCAGCAGCGAGGGTGCGGCGGGGGACACTGAAGCTTTCTTT.